These 9 T cell receptor beta chains share one sample of origin, sequenced in a study of multiple sclerosis patients with progressive multifocal leukoencephalopathy. Time point here: about a year of natalizumab therapy. Sequencing was performed with immunoSEQ multiplex PCR; in TCRdb, only in-frame clones are kept and a portion is missing. The data show some 25,000 clones, approximately 89% seen once. Here the sequenced sample was PBMCs, taken from a patient treated with natalizumab. The source is a young man with multiple sclerosis.

V usage is TRBV5-1 and J usage is TRBJ2-1; D possibly corresponds to TRBD2 (6 bases). Germline V gene lookup returns CDR1 SGHRS and CDR2 YFSETQ. Trimming took off 2 bases at V and 7 bases at J, with 19 bases between the two ends. This CDR3 spans 16 amino acids. The CDR3 region is CASSFLGSWRENEQFF. CDR3 bases: TGCGCCAGCAGCTTTTTAGGGAGTTGGCGGGAAAATGAGCAGTTCTTC.

The rearrangement links TRBV10-3 to TRBJ2-5, with 7 bases aligning to TRBD2. The V segment lost 2 bases and the J segment 0 bases; nucleotides outside the gene matches: 6. Germline V lookup: CDR1 ENHRY, CDR2 SYGVKD. The CDR3 is made up of 16 amino acids. CDR3 in amino acids: CAISEPASGHQETQYF. CDR3 nucleotides: TGTGCCATCAGTGAGCCCGCTAGCGGACACCAAGAGACCCAGTACTTC.

This chain links TRBV11-2 with TRBJ2-5, with TRBD2 as a possible D gene (7 bases). From germline, CDR1 is SGHAT and CDR2 FQNNGV. CDR3 length: 16 amino acids. The germline V and J ends were trimmed by 4 bases and 4 bases, with 19 bases remaining between them. The CDR3 DNA sequence: TGTGCCAGCAGCTCGGGGGGCCGGGAGAGAAGAGAGACCCAGTACTTC. As protein: CASSSGGRERRETQYF.

The chain recombines TRBV4-3 with TRBJ2-1; 12 nucleotides align to TRBD2. V shed 0 bases, J shed 7 bases, and the junction held 10 bases outside the gene matches. Germline CDR1 and CDR2: LGHNA and YSLEER. There are 18 residues in the CDR3. Here the CDR3 reads CASSQDPGGTSGRNEQFF. CDR3 sequence (DNA): TGCGCCAGCAGCCAAGATCCCGGGGGAACTAGCGGGAGGAATGAGCAGTTCTTC.

The CDR3 protein is CASSSGLAGGYNEQFF. CDR3 nucleotide sequence: TGTGCCAGCAGCTCCGGACTAGCGGGAGGTTACAATGAGCAGTTCTTC. The rearrangement uses TRBV11-3 and TRBJ2-1; TRBD2 matches 14 bases. This CDR3 spans 16 amino acids. Germline CDR1 reads SGHNT; CDR2 reads YENEEA. Trimming removed 4 bases from V and 4 bases from J; junction bases left unmatched: 3.

CDR3 in DNA: TGTGCCAGCAGCCCCTGGACAGCCGGCTCTGGAAACACCATATATTTT. This gives the protein CASSPWTAGSGNTIYF. The chain links TRBV9 to TRBJ1-3, with a tentative D call TRBD1 (6 bases). This CDR3 is built from 16 residues. The V gene lost 4 bases and the J gene lost 0 bases, with 14 bases spanning the gap. In germline, CDR1 is SGDLS, CDR2 YYNGEE.

The CDR3 DNA reads as TGTGCCAGCAGCTTGTGGGCCGGCCCCAGCACAGATACGCAGTATTTT. It encodes CASSLWAGPSTDTQYF. The chain combines TRBV5-4 with TRBJ2-3; D gene ambiguous. The CDR3 extends over 16 amino acids. Germline V gives CDR1 SGHNT, CDR2 YYREEE (reference sequence). V was cut by 1 base and J by 0 bases, with 12 bases left in between.

V usage is TRBV5-1 and J usage is TRBJ1-2, with D tentatively TRBD1 (6 bases). Trimming removed 0 bases at V and 4 bases at J, with 16 bases between. The CDR3 spans 16 residues. Germline CDR1 reads SGHRS; CDR2 reads YFSETQ. The CDR3 reads CASSLEMGGRGYGYTF. In nucleotides, the CDR3 is TGCGCCAGCAGCTTGGAGATGGGGGGGCGAGGCTATGGCTACACCTTC. Based on the CDR3 plus reference TRBV5-1 and TRBJ1-2, the full variable domain is KAGVTQTPRYLIKTRGQQVTLSCSPISGHRSVSWYQQTPGQGLQFLFEYFSETQRNKGNFPGRFSGRQFSNSRSEMNVSTLELGDSALYLCASSLEMGGRGYGYTFGSGTRLTVV.

The chain is built from TRBV7-9 and TRBJ1-1, with unresolved D. The CDR3 is 11 residues long. Germline lookup yields CDR1 SEHNR and CDR2 FQNEAQ (reference sequence). Deletions cut 5 bases from V and 8 bases from J, with 9 bases between. The DNA of the CDR3 is TGTGCCAGCAGCCCGGGAAAAGAAGCTTTCTTT. Its protein is CASSPGKEAFF.